This TCR beta chain was captured in a study of cytomegalovirus exposure and HLA in healthy donors. CDR1 LGHNA and CDR2 YSLEER come from the germline V gene. The CDR3 covers 17 residues. V lost 0 bases and J lost 1, with 12 bases in between. 60 Vbeta and 13 Jbeta primers were used in PCR. Assay: immunoSEQ multiplex PCR; the TCRdb copy retains only in-frame clones and omits some. The profile shows some 150,000 clones, roughly 82% of them singletons. Sequencing was performed on PBMCs. This chain links TRBV4-3 with TRBJ1-4, with D hard to call. This clonotype was sampled from a middle-aged man in good health and CMV-seropositive. CDR3 in DNA: TGCGCCAGCAGCCAAGACAGTGCGGGAGAAACTAATGAAAAACTGTTTTTT. Protein sequence: CASSQDSAGETNEKLFF.